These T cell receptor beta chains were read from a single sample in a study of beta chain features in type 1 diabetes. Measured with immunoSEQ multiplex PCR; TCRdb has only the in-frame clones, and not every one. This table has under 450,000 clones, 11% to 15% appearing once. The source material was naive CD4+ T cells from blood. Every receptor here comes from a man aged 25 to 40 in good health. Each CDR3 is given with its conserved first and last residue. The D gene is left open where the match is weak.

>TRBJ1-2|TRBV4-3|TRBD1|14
CANMRDRFNYGYTF
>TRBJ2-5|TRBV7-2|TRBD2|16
CASSARLAGRRETQYF
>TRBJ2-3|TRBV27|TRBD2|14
CASGASGYTDTQYF
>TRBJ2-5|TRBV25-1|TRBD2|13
CASRRTSFETQYF
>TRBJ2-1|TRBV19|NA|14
CASSKLVGGNEQFF
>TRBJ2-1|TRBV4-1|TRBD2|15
CASSQAGTTYNEQFF
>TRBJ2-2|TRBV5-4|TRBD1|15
CASSLEDRDTGELFF
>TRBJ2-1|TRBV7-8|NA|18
CASSVALGGGSGYNEQFF
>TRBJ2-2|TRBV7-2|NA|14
CASTRQRNTGELFF
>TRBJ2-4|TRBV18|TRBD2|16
CASSPLAGEAKNIQYF
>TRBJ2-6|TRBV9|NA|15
CASSVGTSGANVLTF
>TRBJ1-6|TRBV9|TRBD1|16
CASSEGTGIYNSPLHF
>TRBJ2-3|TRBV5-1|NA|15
CASSLAGDTTDTQYF
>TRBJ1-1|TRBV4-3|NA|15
CASSPQGFAITEAFF
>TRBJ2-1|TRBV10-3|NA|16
CAITSQRGGSYNEQFF
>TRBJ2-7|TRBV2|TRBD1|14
CASIAQGASYEQYF
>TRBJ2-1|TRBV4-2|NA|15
CASSQVVQRDNEQFF
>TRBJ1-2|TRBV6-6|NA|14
CASSLGLDASGYTF
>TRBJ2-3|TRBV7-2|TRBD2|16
CASSTRLAGATDTQYF
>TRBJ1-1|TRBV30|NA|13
CAWSVLRYAEAFF
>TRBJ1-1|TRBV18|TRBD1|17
CASSPGQGIVGNTEAFF
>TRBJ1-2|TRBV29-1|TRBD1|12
CSAGGTDYGYTF
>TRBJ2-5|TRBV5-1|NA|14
CASSTGLTQETQYF
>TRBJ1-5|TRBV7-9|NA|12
CASTNINQPQHF
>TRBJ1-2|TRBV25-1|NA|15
CASSVPGPLVGGYTF
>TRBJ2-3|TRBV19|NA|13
CASSIRLDDTQYF
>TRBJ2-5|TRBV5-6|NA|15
CASSLGMGLQETQYF
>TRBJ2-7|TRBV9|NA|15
CASSRRDSRSYEQYF
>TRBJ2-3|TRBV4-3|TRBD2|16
CASSPGLAGVADTQYF
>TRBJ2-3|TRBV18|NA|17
CASSPPGWQVGTDTQYF
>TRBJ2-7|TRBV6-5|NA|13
CASSVDSSYEQYF
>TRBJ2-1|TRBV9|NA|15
CASSPNGLEGDEQFF
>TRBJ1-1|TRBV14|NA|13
CASSLIMNTEAFF
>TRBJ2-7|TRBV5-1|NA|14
CASSLSTQGYEQYF
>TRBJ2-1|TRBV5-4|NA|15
CASSSPKGVYNEQFF
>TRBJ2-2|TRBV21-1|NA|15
CASSSILAGTGELFF
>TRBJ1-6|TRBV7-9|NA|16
CASSLHGGDYNSPLHF
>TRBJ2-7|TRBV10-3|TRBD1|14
CAINDRGTSYEQYF
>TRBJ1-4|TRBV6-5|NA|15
CASSSIGGFNEKLFF
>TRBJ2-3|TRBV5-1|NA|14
CASSLLLEGGTQYF
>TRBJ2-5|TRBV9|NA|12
CASSLPGETQYF
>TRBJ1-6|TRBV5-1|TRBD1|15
CASSPQVTGNSPLHF
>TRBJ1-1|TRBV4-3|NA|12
CASKRPGTEAFF
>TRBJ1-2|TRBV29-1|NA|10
CSVARDGYTF
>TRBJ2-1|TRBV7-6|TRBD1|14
CASSLDRGGNEQFF
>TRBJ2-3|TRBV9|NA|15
CASSVHGRDGDTQYF
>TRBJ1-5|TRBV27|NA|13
CASSVRPRQPQHF
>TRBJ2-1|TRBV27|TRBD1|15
CASRWDRTSYNEQFF
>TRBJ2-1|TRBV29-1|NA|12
CSGSISGHEQFF
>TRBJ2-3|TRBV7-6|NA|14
CASSTVAGTDTQYF
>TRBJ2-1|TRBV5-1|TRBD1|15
CASSGTGTGHNEQFF